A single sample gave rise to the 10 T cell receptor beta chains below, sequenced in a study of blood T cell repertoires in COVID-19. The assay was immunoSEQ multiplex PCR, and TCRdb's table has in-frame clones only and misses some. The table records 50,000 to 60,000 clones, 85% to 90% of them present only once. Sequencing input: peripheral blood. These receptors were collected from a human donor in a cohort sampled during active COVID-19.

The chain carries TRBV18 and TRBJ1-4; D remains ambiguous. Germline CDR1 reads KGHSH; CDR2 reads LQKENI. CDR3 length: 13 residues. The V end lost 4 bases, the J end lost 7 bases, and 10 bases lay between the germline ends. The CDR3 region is CASSRIWSEKLFF. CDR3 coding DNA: TGTGCCAGCTCACGAATATGGAGTGAAAAACTGTTTTTT.

The CDR3 region is CASRRGQGPLLGMNTEAFF. The DNA of the CDR3 is TGTGCCAGCCGGAGAGGACAGGGGCCACTCTTAGGTATGAACACTGAAGCTTTCTTT. The chain recombines TRBV28 with TRBJ1-1; 9 bases fit TRBD1. The CDR3 runs 19 residues. The J segment lost 0 bases and the V segment lost 8 bases, leaving 19 bases of the junction unmatched. The germline gives CDR1 MDHEN, CDR2 SYDVKM.

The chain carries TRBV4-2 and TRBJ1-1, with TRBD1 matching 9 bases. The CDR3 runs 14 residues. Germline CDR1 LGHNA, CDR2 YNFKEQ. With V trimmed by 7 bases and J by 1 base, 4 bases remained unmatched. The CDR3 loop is CASTLTGGNTEAFF. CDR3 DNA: TGTGCCAGCACCCTGACAGGGGGGAACACTGAAGCTTTCTTT.

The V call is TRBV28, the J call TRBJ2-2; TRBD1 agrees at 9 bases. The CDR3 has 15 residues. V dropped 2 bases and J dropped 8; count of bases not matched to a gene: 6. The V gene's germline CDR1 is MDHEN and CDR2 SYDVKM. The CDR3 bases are TGTGCCAGCAGTTTACCTTTGGACAGGGGAGGGGAGCTGTTTTTT. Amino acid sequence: CASSLPLDRGGELFF.

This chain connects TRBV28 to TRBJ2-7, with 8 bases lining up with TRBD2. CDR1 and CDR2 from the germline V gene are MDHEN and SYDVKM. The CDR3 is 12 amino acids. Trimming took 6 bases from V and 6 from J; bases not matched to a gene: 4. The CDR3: CASRPTSGEQYF. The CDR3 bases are TGTGCCAGCAGACCCACTAGCGGCGAGCAGTACTTC.

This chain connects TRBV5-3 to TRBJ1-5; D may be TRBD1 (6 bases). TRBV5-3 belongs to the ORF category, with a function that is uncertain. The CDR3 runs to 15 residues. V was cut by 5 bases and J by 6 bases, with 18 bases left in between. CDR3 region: CARRRDRRMSQPQHF. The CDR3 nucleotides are TGTGCCAGAAGAAGAGACAGGCGCATGAGTCAGCCCCAGCATTTT.

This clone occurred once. The CDR3 nucleotides are TGTGCCAGCAGCCTAGGCGGACTAGCGGTTAACCAGTACAATGAGCAGTTCTTC. This codes for CASSLGGLAVNQYNEQFF. The rearrangement links TRBV7-2 to TRBJ2-1; 10 bases are a match to TRBD2. The CDR3 length is 18 residues. V shed 5 bases and J 4 bases; nucleotides not matched to a gene: 14. Per germline, CDR1 SGHTA and CDR2 FQGNSA.

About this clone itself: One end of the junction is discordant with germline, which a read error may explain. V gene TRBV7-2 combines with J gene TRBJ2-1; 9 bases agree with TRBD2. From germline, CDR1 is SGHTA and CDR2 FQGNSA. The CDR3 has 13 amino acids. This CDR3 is CASRLASGMSWVF. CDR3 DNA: TGTGCCAGCAGACTAGCTAGCGGGATGTCTTGGGTCTTC.

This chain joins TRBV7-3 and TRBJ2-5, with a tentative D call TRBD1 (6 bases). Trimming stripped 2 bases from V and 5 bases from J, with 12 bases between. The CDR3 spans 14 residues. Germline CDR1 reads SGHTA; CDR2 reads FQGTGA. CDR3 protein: CASSLAGAGETQYF. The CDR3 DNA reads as TGTGCCAGCAGCTTAGCAGGGGCCGGGGAGACCCAGTACTTC.

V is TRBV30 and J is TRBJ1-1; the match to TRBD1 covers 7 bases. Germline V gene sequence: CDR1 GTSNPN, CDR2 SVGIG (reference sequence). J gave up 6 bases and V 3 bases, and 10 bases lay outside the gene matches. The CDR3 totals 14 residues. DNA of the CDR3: TGTGCCTGGAGAAAGGAGACAGGGACGTCTGAAGCTTTCTTT. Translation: CAWRKETGTSEAFF.